The 22 T cell receptor beta chains in this list originate from one sample, sequenced in a study of radiation and T cells in renal cell carcinoma. Data came from immunoSEQ multiplex PCR; TCRdb stores just in-frame clones and leaves some out. The data hold 45,000 to 55,000 clones, with roughly 78% observed a single time. The time point was: blood 2 weeks post-SBRT. As for treatment: 15 Gy SBRT to primary tumor, nephrectomy 4 weeks later. Material: blood, obtained from a patient whose treatment included radiotherapy and nephrectomy. The receptors stem from a woman aged 65 to 85 with renal cell carcinoma.

A single count supports this clone. The chain is built from TRBV12-5 and TRBJ1-1, with D maybe TRBD1 (5 bases). Trimming cost V 2 bases and J 4 bases, with 8 bases left between them. The CDR3 has 13 residues. Per the germline V gene, CDR1 is LGHNT and CDR2 is FRNRAP. CDR3 loop: CASGLSGSTEAFF. The DNA of the CDR3 is TGTGCTAGTGGTTTGTCAGGGTCCACTGAAGCTTTCTTT.

V and J are TRBV10-3 and TRBJ2-2; D ambiguous. Germline assignment: CDR1 ENHRY and CDR2 SYGVKD. Trimming removed 8 bases at V and 1 base at J, with 11 bases between. This CDR3 has 14 amino acids. The CDR3 reads CAISPVRNTGELFF. The CDR3 DNA sequence: TGTGCCATCTCGCCGGTGAGGAACACCGGGGAGCTGTTTTTT.

V gene TRBV4-1 combines with J gene TRBJ1-1, with D possibly being TRBD1 (5 bases). The CDR3 extends over 13 amino acids. CDR1 and CDR2 (germline): MGHRA, YSYEKL. V dropped 1 base and J dropped 7 bases, with 10 bases sitting between them. CDR3 nucleotide sequence: TGCGCCAGCAGCCAAGTCCGACAGCTTGAAGCTTTCTTT. Its translation is CASSQVRQLEAFF.

The CDR3 nucleotides read TGTGCCAGCAGCCCTACCCCTGCGGGGGCCTCATTCGAGCAGTACTTC. Its protein product is CASSPTPAGASFEQYF. The chain is built from TRBV11-2 and TRBJ2-7, with TRBD2 as a possible D gene (7 bases). Germline values: CDR1 SGHAT, CDR2 FQNNGV. V was clipped by 5 bases and J by 6 bases, with 23 bases between them. The CDR3 runs to 16 residues.

This rearrangement joins TRBV11-1 to TRBJ2-7; D not certain. Germline V gives CDR1 SGHAT, CDR2 FQDESV (reference sequence). The CDR3 is made up of 12 amino acids. V was clipped by 1 base and J by 2 bases, with 3 bases between them. CDR3 protein: CASSLEAYEQYF. The CDR3 coding sequence is TGTGCCAGCAGCTTAGAGGCCTACGAGCAGTACTTC.

The chain is built from TRBV18 and TRBJ2-3, with D uncertain. With 3 bases removed from V and 4 bases from J, the gap between germline ends came to 8 bases. CDR3 length equals 13 residues. CDR1 and CDR2 (germline): KGHSH, LQKENI. CDR3 in amino acids: CASSPDVADTQYF. Here the CDR3 DNA reads TGTGCCAGCTCACCCGATGTTGCAGATACGCAGTATTTT.

CDR3 sequence: CASSLVGGRDTIYF. The CDR3 nucleotides read TGCGCCAGCAGCTTGGTCGGGGGCCGGGACACCATATATTTT. The chain carries TRBV5-1 and TRBJ1-3; weak D call: TRBD1 (6 bases). Trimming took off 0 bases at V and 8 bases at J, with 12 bases between the two ends. This CDR3 is built from 14 residues. The germline gives CDR1 SGHRS, CDR2 YFSETQ.

The chain uses TRBV5-1 and TRBJ1-2, with a weak D call TRBD1 (6 bases). The CDR3 totals 14 residues. Germline V gene lookup returns CDR1 SGHRS and CDR2 YFSETQ. With 4 bases removed from V and 2 bases from J, the gap between germline ends came to 12 bases. As DNA, the CDR3 is TGCGCCAGCAGCGTACCAGGGGTCAACTATGGCTACACCTTC. It specifies CASSVPGVNYGYTF.

This clone was recorded once. The genes are TRBV29-1 and TRBJ1-2, with D hard to call. Germline values: CDR1 SQVTM, CDR2 ANQGSEA. The V gene lost 7 bases and the J gene lost 3 bases, with 15 bases spanning the gap. The CDR3 runs to 13 residues. CDR3 residues: CSAGPRSDYGYTF. CDR3 sequence (DNA): TGCAGCGCCGGGCCTCGTTCTGACTATGGCTACACCTTC.

The CDR3 nucleotides read TGTGCCAGTAGTCGCGGGGCATTACGACACTACGAGCAGTACTTC. Translated, it gives CASSRGALRHYEQYF. V is TRBV19 and J is TRBJ2-7, with D possibly matching TRBD2 (6 bases). There are 15 residues in the CDR3. Germline-derived CDR1 and CDR2 are LNHDA and SQIVND (reference sequence). V was trimmed by 5 bases and J by 3 bases, leaving 17 bases between them.

The genes are TRBV7-9 and TRBJ2-7, with D maybe TRBD1 (6 bases). The CDR3 is 15 amino acids. The V and J ends lost 2 bases and 2 bases respectively, with 13 bases between them. Germline CDR1 reads SEHNR; CDR2 reads FQNEAQ (reference sequence). CDR3 nucleotide sequence: TGTGCCAGCAGCTTACAGGACAGCCGAACCTACGAGCAGTACTTC. It translates to CASSLQDSRTYEQYF.

The chain uses TRBV5-1 and TRBJ1-4; no firm D call. The V gene lost 7 bases and the J gene lost 7 bases, with 17 bases spanning the gap. CDR1 and CDR2 (germline): SGHRS, YFSETQ. The CDR3 is made up of 14 amino acids. In DNA form, the CDR3 reads TGCGCCAGCCAACGGGAGCCTAATACTGAAAAACTGTTTTTT. Protein product: CASQREPNTEKLFF.

This chain joins TRBV7-2 and TRBJ2-1; D possibly matches TRBD1 or TRBD2 (5 bases each). CDR1 and CDR2 from the germline V gene are SGHTA and FQGNSA. Between the trimmed V and J ends, which lost 8 bases and 4 bases, there was a span of 18 bases. The CDR3 spans 15 residues. CDR3: CASALTGTDYNEQFF. The CDR3 DNA follows: TGTGCCAGCGCCTTAACGGGGACGGATTACAATGAGCAGTTCTTC.

The chain has TRBV7-9 and TRBJ2-5, with 14 nucleotides matching TRBD2. J gave up 5 bases and V 5 bases, and 4 bases lay outside the gene matches. This CDR3 contains 15 residues. The V gene's germline CDR1 is SEHNR and CDR2 FQNEAQ (reference sequence). Here the CDR3 DNA reads TGTGCCAGCAGCCAGACTAGCGGGGGGGCTGAGACCCAGTACTTC. Translating it yields CASSQTSGGAETQYF.

The chain links TRBV7-9 to TRBJ2-3; TRBD2 might be the D (6 bases). This CDR3 has 15 amino acids. Germline-derived CDR1 and CDR2 are SEHNR and FQNEAQ (reference sequence). V was shortened by 4 bases and J by 2 bases, with 13 bases between the two germline ends. The CDR3 sequence is CASSSIGGLTDTQYF. As DNA, the CDR3 is TGTGCCAGCAGCTCGATCGGGGGACTCACAGATACGCAGTATTTT.

The chain combines TRBV2 with TRBJ1-3, with a weak D call TRBD1 (5 bases). V was cut by 4 bases and J by 0 bases, with 10 bases left in between. Germline V gives CDR1 SNHLY, CDR2 FYNNEI. The CDR3 has 15 amino acids. CDR3 residues: CASSARGPSGNTIYF. CDR3 sequence (DNA): TGTGCCAGCAGTGCGCGGGGCCCCTCTGGAAACACCATATATTTT.

This chain links TRBV6-6 with TRBJ2-7, with 9 bases aligning to TRBD1. After removal of 5 bases from V and 6 bases from J, the junction contained 11 bases not matched to a gene. Germline V gene lookup returns CDR1 MNHNY and CDR2 SVGAGI (reference sequence). The CDR3 extends over 15 amino acids. Here the CDR3 reads CASSRAGTGISEQYF. The CDR3 nucleotides read TGTGCCAGCAGTCGAGCCGGGACAGGGATTTCCGAGCAGTACTTC.

The rearrangement uses TRBV7-2 and TRBJ2-7, with 8 bases matching TRBD1. The CDR3 has 14 residues. Germline assignment: CDR1 SGHTA and CDR2 FQGNSA. The V segment lost 3 bases and the J segment 4 bases; nucleotides outside the gene matches: 5. CDR3 loop: CASSLGQVGYEQYF. CDR3 in DNA: TGTGCCAGCAGCTTGGGACAGGTCGGGTACGAGCAGTACTTC.

The chain joins TRBV6-6 to TRBJ2-7; no firm D call. Germline V gene data show CDR1 as MNHNY and CDR2 as SVGAGI (reference sequence). Trimming removed 0 bases from V and 2 bases from J, with 11 bases in between. CDR3 length: 15 amino acids. The CDR3 here is CASSYSFTRPYEQYF. In DNA, the CDR3 is TGTGCCAGCAGTTACTCCTTTACCCGACCCTACGAGCAGTACTTC.

This clone has just one count. This chain joins TRBV6-1 and TRBJ2-7; D possibly matches TRBD1 or TRBD2 (6 bases each). Per the germline V gene, CDR1 is MNHNS and CDR2 is SASEGT. The V end was cut by 0 bases, the J end by 5 bases, with 11 bases between. The CDR3 is 14 residues long. The CDR3 here is CASSEAAGQNEQYF. The CDR3 DNA follows: TGTGCCAGCAGTGAAGCCGCGGGACAAAACGAGCAGTACTTC.

In nucleotides, the CDR3 is TGTGCCACCAGCAGAGGAGGACACTACGAGCAGTACTTC. This sequence encodes CATSRGGHYEQYF. The V and J genes are TRBV15 and TRBJ2-7, with TRBD1 as a possible D gene (5 bases). The CDR3 has 13 amino acids. The V gene lost 1 base and the J gene lost 3 bases, with 7 bases spanning the gap. Germline loops: CDR1 LNHNV, CDR2 YYDKDF (reference sequence).

The chain joins TRBV10-3 to TRBJ2-5; either TRBD1 or TRBD2 may fit D (5 bases each). The CDR3 consists of 16 residues. CDR1 and CDR2 from the germline V gene are ENHRY and SYGVKD. The V and J ends lost 3 bases and 5 bases respectively, with 19 bases between them. CDR3 region: CAISESQGAKDETQYF. CDR3 coding DNA: TGTGCCATCAGTGAATCGCAGGGAGCGAAGGACGAGACCCAGTACTTC.